A single sample is the source of the 22 T cell receptor beta chains below, sequenced in a study of blood T cell repertoires in COVID-19. Using immunoSEQ multiplex PCR, the repertoire was profiled, and TCRdb retains in-frame clones only, with some absent. Of roughly 36,000 clones in the sample, almost 85% were seen once. Specimen: peripheral blood. These receptors originate from a man aged 60-69 years with active COVID-19.

The chain employs TRBV6-1 and TRBJ2-7; TRBD2 is a possible D gene (6 bases). CDR3 length equals 14 residues. Trimming took off 1 base at V and 4 bases at J, with 11 bases between the two ends. Per the germline V gene, CDR1 is MNHNS and CDR2 is SASEGT. The CDR3 nucleotides are TGTGCCAGCAGTGAAGAGTGGCGGGATTACGAGCAGTACGTC. Protein product: CASSEEWRDYEQYV.

The J gene is TRBJ1-5, the V gene TRBV19; a possible D gene is TRBD1 (5 bases). Germline CDR1 and CDR2: LNHDA and SQIVND (reference sequence). The V end lost 5 bases, the J end lost 0 bases, and 11 bases lay between the germline ends. The CDR3 is made up of 15 amino acids. Written as DNA, the CDR3 is TGTGCCAGTAGTTGGGGGGACTATAGCAATCAGCCCCAGCATTTT. Translating gives CASSWGDYSNQPQHF.

The chain joins TRBV19 to TRBJ2-7, with 10 nucleotides matching TRBD1. Germline V gives CDR1 LNHDA, CDR2 SQIVND (reference sequence). The length of the CDR3 is 14 residues. With V trimmed by 5 bases and J by 4 bases, 5 bases remained unmatched. CDR3 nucleotide sequence: TGTGCCAGTAGTGGGACAGGGGTTGGATACGAGCAGTACTTC. Protein sequence: CASSGTGVGYEQYF.

This clone was recorded only once. The CDR3: CASSVSRSYNEQFF. In DNA form, the CDR3 reads TGTGCCAGCAGCGTATCTAGGTCCTACAATGAGCAGTTCTTC. The chain carries TRBV9 and TRBJ2-1, with D unresolved. Trimming removed 1 base at V and 1 base at J, with 6 bases between. CDR1 and CDR2 (germline): SGDLS, YYNGEE. This CDR3 has 14 amino acids.

This chain links TRBV28 with TRBJ2-7; the D gene is possibly TRBD1 (6 bases). Germline loops: CDR1 MDHEN, CDR2 SYDVKM. Trimming left V 7 bases short and J 3 bases short, with 22 bases between. The CDR3 length is 16 residues. This CDR3 is CASKTGVGTRDYEQYF. CDR3 DNA sequence: TGTGCCAGCAAAACCGGGGTCGGGACACGAGACTACGAGCAGTACTTC.

This sequence joins TRBV5-1 and TRBJ2-7; 8 bases map to TRBD1. CDR3 length: 14 residues. Trimming cost V 4 bases and J 5 bases; bases outside gene matches: 8. CDR1 and CDR2 (germline): SGHRS, YFSETQ. The CDR3 nucleotides read TGCGCCAGCAGCCCGTGGGACAGGAAGGACGAGCAGTACTTC. It encodes CASSPWDRKDEQYF.

The chain couples TRBV15 to TRBJ2-4, with 9 bases that match TRBD2. J lost 4 bases, V lost 4 bases, and 17 bases had no gene match. The CDR3 contains 19 residues. Germline loops: CDR1 LNHNV, CDR2 YYDKDF (reference sequence). The DNA of the CDR3 is TGTGCCACCAGCATCGAGCTAGCGGGGTGGGGGACCGGAAAAAACATTCAGTACTTC. Protein: CATSIELAGWGTGKNIQYF. The full variable domain, rest sourced from reference TRBV15 and TRBJ2-4, is DAMVIQNPRYQVTQFGKPVTLSCSQTLNHNVMYWYQQKSSQAPKLLFHYYDKDFNNEADTPDNFQSRRPNTSFCFLDIRSPGLGDTAMYLCATSIELAGWGTGKNIQYFGAGTRLSVL.

J is TRBJ2-7 and V is TRBV7-2; maybe TRBD2 (5 bases). The CDR3 loop spans 13 amino acids. CDR1 is SGHTA, CDR2 FQGNSA, per germline. V lost 1 base and J lost 7, with 11 bases in between. The CDR3 DNA reads as TGTGCCAGCAGCTTAGTTGTGTCGGGGGAGCAGTACTTC. The encoded protein is CASSLVVSGEQYF.

The chain has TRBV19 and TRBJ2-1, with 12 bases that match TRBD2. V gave up 6 bases and J gave up 8 bases; unmatched junction bases: 5. Germline values: CDR1 LNHDA, CDR2 SQIVND (reference sequence). The CDR3 extends over 14 amino acids. In nucleotides, the CDR3 is TGTGCCAGTAGGACTAGCGGGAGCAAAGATGAGCAGTTCTTC. Translated, it gives CASRTSGSKDEQFF. The entire variable domain, with the rest obtained from reference TRBV19 and TRBJ2-1, is as follows: DGGITQSPKYLFRKEGQNVTLSCEQNLNHDAMYWYRQDPGQGLRLIYYSQIVNDFQKGDIAEGYSVSREKKESFPLTVTSAQKNPTAFYLCASRTSGSKDEQFFGPGTRLTVL.

In its sample, this clone was seen once. The rearrangement links TRBV19 to TRBJ2-2; 7 bases map to TRBD1. V shed 5 bases, J shed 4 bases, and the junction held 4 bases outside the gene matches. Germline V CDR1 and CDR2: LNHDA, SQIVND (reference sequence). The CDR3 is 14 residues long. The chain's CDR3 is CASSPDRVTGELFF. CDR3 nucleotide sequence: TGTGCCAGTAGTCCAGACAGGGTCACCGGGGAGCTGTTTTTT.

This chain joins TRBV29-1 and TRBJ2-5; 8 bases map to TRBD2. CDR3 length: 14 amino acids. Germline V gives CDR1 SQVTM, CDR2 ANQGSEA. V lost 5 bases and J lost 1; bases outside the gene matches: 6. The CDR3 DNA reads TGCAGCGTTTTAGGGCGGGAGGCCCAAGAGACCCAGTACTTC. It yields the protein CSVLGREAQETQYF.

This sequence joins TRBV5-5 and TRBJ2-1; 7 positions match TRBD2. The germline CDR1 and CDR2 sequences are SGHKS and YYEKEE (reference sequence). Trimming cost V 5 bases and J 7 bases; bases outside gene matches: 6. The CDR3 has 13 amino acids. The CDR3 loop is CASSRGLQNEQFF. CDR3 in DNA: TGTGCCAGCAGTAGGGGACTACAGAATGAGCAGTTCTTC.

The chain is built from TRBV7-3 and TRBJ2-7, with 12 positions matching TRBD2. Germline loops: CDR1 SGHTA, CDR2 FQGTGA. The length of the CDR3 is 15 residues. V was pared by 5 bases and J by 6 bases, with 8 bases of the junction left unmatched. In nucleotides, the CDR3 is TGTGCCAGCAGCATAGGGACTAGCGGGTTTAGCGAGCAGTACTTC. Translation gives CASSIGTSGFSEQYF.

The J gene is TRBJ1-2, the V gene TRBV28, with a tentative D call TRBD1 (6 bases). V shed 3 bases and J shed 8 bases, with 19 bases lying between them. This CDR3 comprises 15 residues. The germline gives CDR1 MDHEN, CDR2 SYDVKM. The CDR3 sequence is CASSFRRLGARGYTF. The CDR3 DNA is TGTGCCAGCAGTTTCCGTCGACTGGGGGCGCGAGGCTACACCTTC.

This clone was observed a single time. V gene TRBV18 combines with J gene TRBJ1-2, with unresolved D. CDR1 and CDR2 from the germline V gene are KGHSH and LQKENI. The CDR3 runs to 13 residues. V was pared by 3 bases and J by 7 bases, with 12 bases between. The CDR3 nucleotides are TGTGCCAGCTCACCCGGGGATCTAGGTGGCTACACCTTC. This encodes CASSPGDLGGYTF.

The chain combines TRBV12-3 or TRBV12-4 with TRBJ2-7; D unclear. This CDR3 spans 12 amino acids. V shed 6 bases and J shed 7 bases, with 13 bases lying between them. CDR3 sequence reads: CASSDWNGEQYF. As DNA, the CDR3 is TGTGCCAGCAGCGACTGGAATGGAGAGCAGTACTTC.

This chain links TRBV24-1 with TRBJ2-1; TRBD1 agrees at 7 bases. V was pared by 2 bases and J by 6 bases, with 0 bases of the junction left unmatched. In germline, CDR1 is KGHDR, CDR2 SFDVKD. This CDR3 is built from 13 residues. The CDR3 is CATSDYRGNEQFF. The CDR3 DNA sequence: TGTGCCACCAGTGATTACAGGGGCAATGAGCAGTTCTTC.

This chain connects TRBV13 to TRBJ2-7, with D possibly TRBD1 on 5 matching bases. Germline values: CDR1 PRHDT, CDR2 FYEKMQ (reference sequence). Trimming removed 5 bases at V and 0 bases at J, with 8 bases between. The CDR3 consists of 13 residues. The CDR3 sequence is CASSRQSSYEQYF. The CDR3 coding sequence is TGTGCCAGCAGCAGACAGAGCTCCTACGAGCAGTACTTC.

The rearrangement joins TRBV12-3 or TRBV12-4 to TRBJ1-2; D is uncertain. The CDR3 has 12 amino acids. The V and J ends lost 10 bases and 1 base respectively, with 10 bases between them. The CDR3: CATQNLNYGYTF. The CDR3, as DNA: TGTGCCACCCAGAACCTTAACTATGGCTACACCTTC.

The chain has TRBV20-1 and TRBJ2-3; D is uncertain. The V and J ends lost 3 bases and 4 bases respectively, with 5 bases between them. The CDR3 has 11 amino acids. Germline CDR1 DFQATT, CDR2 SNEGSKA (reference sequence). The DNA of the CDR3 is TGCAGTGCTAGCGCGTCAGATACGCAGTATTTT. It encodes CSASASDTQYF.

The chain combines TRBV6-5 with TRBJ2-3, with 13 bases fitting TRBD2. This CDR3 region has 15 residues. Per germline, CDR1 MNHEY and CDR2 SVGAGI. V was pared by 4 bases and J by 6 bases, with 4 bases of the junction left unmatched. The CDR3 protein is CASSFQGLAGDTQYF. CDR3 nucleotide sequence: TGTGCCAGCAGTTTTCAGGGACTAGCGGGGGATACGCAGTATTTT.

Here the CDR3 reads CASSPFSGTYEQFF. CDR3 coding DNA: TGTGCCAGCAGTCCTTTTAGCGGGACCTATGAGCAGTTCTTC. The chain links TRBV27 to TRBJ2-1; 8 positions agree with TRBD2. Losses at the gene ends were 5 bases for V and 8 bases for J; bases not matched to a gene: 8. In germline, CDR1 is MNHEY, CDR2 SMNVEV (reference sequence). The CDR3 covers 14 residues.